This entry describes one TCR beta chain. Its antigen is currently unknown. Unique molecular identifiers were linked by the library to individual cDNA molecules. TCRdb re-called the RACE reads with MiXCR, one entry per CDR3 protein. Among around 160,000 distinct CDR3 sequences listed, more than 14% were seen once. The germline V gene has CDR1 SGHRS and CDR2 YFSETQ. This CDR3 spans 14 amino acids. Losses at the gene ends were 1 base for V and 7 bases for J; bases not matched to a gene: 6. As to time point: patch test 1, 2 weeks after DPC sensitization. Indicated treatment: therapeutic diphenylcyclopropenone sensitization with weekly scalp DPC. This specimen belongs to a study of human T cells and chemical hapten exposure. General study points: Donor immune responses may differ from healthy people's, since all donors had alopecia. DPC sensitization left the count of TCRs above 1 in 1000 unchanged.

The TCR originated in a young woman with alopecia areata. Some clones in this sample may be carry-over from other donors' samples. The chain combines TRBV5-1 with TRBJ1-2, with 8 bases identical to TRBD1. This material consisted of whole blood, taken in connection with sensitization to the hapten diphenylcyclopropenone (DPC). The CDR3 bases are TGCGCCAGCAGCTTGAGTCAGGGGGCTGGTGGCTACACCTTC. Its protein is CASSLSQGAGGYTF.